Below are 16 T cell receptor beta chains sequenced from a single sample in a study of response to subunit inactivated influenza vaccine. TCRdb processed the RT-PCR reads anew with MiXCR; each CDR3 protein has one entry. The sample shows about 570,000 distinct CDR3 sequences, about 10% of them seen only once. Sequencing was performed on PBMCs from blood, taken on the day of vaccination. Receptors originate from a man aged 45-65 years who received an inactivated influenza vaccine.

This clonotype showed up many times. V usage is TRBV12-3 or TRBV12-4 and J usage is TRBJ2-1, with TRBD2 identical over 11 bases. The J segment lost 0 bases and the V segment lost 5 bases, leaving 6 bases of the junction unmatched. This CDR3 region has 17 residues. The DNA for the CDR3 is TGTGCCAGCAGTCCAGGACTAGCGGGTAGCTCCTACAATGAGCAGTTCTTC. Protein: CASSPGLAGSSYNEQFF.

This clonotype turned up a few times. The rearrangement uses TRBV19 and TRBJ2-3; maybe TRBD2 (5 bases). CDR1 and CDR2 (germline): LNHDA, SQIVND (reference sequence). Trimming pared 10 bases from V and 2 bases from J, leaving 10 bases between. CDR3 length equals 12 residues. CDR3 nucleotide sequence: TGTGCCACCAAGGACTTCACAGATACGCAGTATTTT. This gives the protein CATKDFTDTQYF. The full variable domain, in which reference TRBV19 and TRBJ2-3 provide the parts outside the CDR3, is DGGITQSPKYLFRKEGQNVTLSCEQNLNHDAMYWYRQDPGQGLRLIYYSQIVNDFQKGDIAEGYSVSREKKESFPLTVTSAQKNPTAFYLCATKDFTDTQYFGPGTRLTVL.

The chain has TRBV2 and TRBJ1-2; 7 nucleotides line up with TRBD1. This CDR3 is built from 15 residues. The germline CDR1 and CDR2 sequences are SNHLY and FYNNEI. V was pared by 6 bases and J by 4 bases, with 11 bases of the junction left unmatched. Here the CDR3 reads CASSPPDRAAYGYTF. The CDR3 nucleotides read TGTGCCAGCAGCCCCCCCGACAGGGCCGCCTATGGCTACACCTTC.

The chain joins TRBV7-2 to TRBJ2-1, with TRBD2 identical over 10 bases. Germline V gene sequence: CDR1 SGHTA, CDR2 FQGNSA. This CDR3 is 17 amino acids long. Trimming took 4 bases from V and 1 from J; bases not matched to a gene: 7. DNA of the CDR3: TGTGCCAGCAGCTCGGGCCTACTAGCGGGATCCTACAATGAGCAGTTCTTC. Residues: CASSSGLLAGSYNEQFF.

This clonotype was seen repeatedly, ten times or more. This sequence joins TRBV5-1 and TRBJ1-2; 7 nucleotides match TRBD1. Trimming removed 3 bases from V and 8 bases from J; junction bases left unmatched: 16. Germline assignment: CDR1 SGHRS and CDR2 YFSETQ. CDR3 size: 16 residues. CDR3 sequence (DNA): TGCGCCAGCAGCTCGGATGGACAGGTGACTTCAGGAGGCTACACCTTC. Translating gives CASSSDGQVTSGGYTF.

Only a few counts were recorded for this clonotype. This chain joins TRBV12-3 or TRBV12-4 and TRBJ2-5; possible D gene TRBD2, 6 bases. The CDR3 has 16 residues. Trimming removed 1 base at V and 4 bases at J, with 16 bases between. In DNA, the CDR3 is TGTGCCAGCAGTTTAGGTCGGGGGAAAAACTTAGAGACCCAGTACTTC. Protein sequence: CASSLGRGKNLETQYF.

This clonotype was picked up a small number of times. V and J are TRBV7-8 and TRBJ2-3, with a weak D call TRBD2 (6 bases). This CDR3 is 14 amino acids long. The germline CDR1 and CDR2 sequences are SGHVS and FQNEAQ. V shed 1 base and J shed 5 bases, with 10 bases lying between them. The CDR3 reads CASSLGGVGDTQYF. In DNA, the CDR3 is TGTGCCAGCAGCTTAGGGGGGGTGGGAGATACGCAGTATTTT.

J is TRBJ2-1 and V is TRBV5-1, with 12 positions matching TRBD1. The CDR3 loop spans 16 amino acids. J was trimmed by 4 bases and V by 2 bases; bases with no gene match: 4. The germline CDR1 and CDR2 sequences are SGHRS and YFSETQ. CDR3 sequence reads: CASSLGTGGGYNEQFF. As DNA, the CDR3 is TGCGCCAGCAGCTTAGGGACAGGGGGCGGGTACAATGAGCAGTTCTTC. The full variable domain, in which reference TRBV5-1 and TRBJ2-1 provide the parts outside the CDR3, is KAGVTQTPRYLIKTRGQQVTLSCSPISGHRSVSWYQQTPGQGLQFLFEYFSETQRNKGNFPGRFSGRQFSNSRSEMNVSTLELGDSALYLCASSLGTGGGYNEQFFGPGTRLTVL.

This clonotype showed up just once. The chain employs TRBV7-2 and TRBJ2-6, with TRBD1 as a possible D gene (6 bases). The germline V gene has CDR1 SGHTA and CDR2 FQGNSA. Trimming took off 10 bases at V and 0 bases at J, with 13 bases between the two ends. The CDR3 extends over 15 amino acids. Here the CDR3 DNA reads TGTGCCAAAGACTGGGGGCCCTCTGGGGCCAACGTCCTGACTTTC. Its protein product is CAKDWGPSGANVLTF.

Only a few counts were recorded for this clonotype. The rearrangement uses TRBV20-1 and TRBJ2-5; no clear D. The CDR3 totals 14 residues. Trimming removed 5 bases from V and 4 bases from J, with 17 bases in between. The germline gives CDR1 DFQATT, CDR2 SNEGSKA (reference sequence). CDR3 region: CSADQRGGPETQYF. CDR3 nucleotides: TGCAGTGCTGACCAGAGAGGTGGGCCAGAGACCCAGTACTTC.

This clonotype appeared many times. This chain links TRBV20-1 with TRBJ1-5, with no clear D. Germline-derived CDR1 and CDR2 are DFQATT and SNEGSKA (reference sequence). Trimming pared 3 bases from V and 3 bases from J, leaving 12 bases between. The CDR3 contains 14 residues. The CDR3 reads CSASGGQINQPQHF. The CDR3 bases are TGCAGTGCTAGTGGTGGGCAGATCAATCAGCCCCAGCATTTT.

The V gene is TRBV6-5, the J gene TRBJ2-7; possibly TRBD2 for D (5 bases). This CDR3 has 13 residues. Germline CDR1 MNHEY, CDR2 SVGAGI. The ends were cut back, 4 bases at V and 2 bases at J, with 9 bases in the middle. The CDR3 sequence: CASSFEGAYEQYF. The CDR3, as DNA: TGTGCCAGCAGTTTTGAGGGTGCCTACGAGCAGTACTTC.

Only a few counts were recorded for this clonotype. The V call is TRBV7-2, the J call TRBJ2-2, with D possibly TRBD2 on 6 matching bases. Germline CDR1 is SGHTA and CDR2 is FQGNSA. V was trimmed by 5 bases and J by 6 bases, leaving 10 bases between them. This CDR3 comprises 13 residues. For the CDR3, the DNA is TGTGCCAGCAGCCCAAAGCGGGCCGGGGAGCTGTTTTTT. Protein: CASSPKRAGELFF.

The chain is built from TRBV27 and TRBJ2-1; D is unclear. This CDR3 region has 13 residues. Germline lookup yields CDR1 MNHEY and CDR2 SMNVEV (reference sequence). V lost 6 bases and J lost 6, with 12 bases in between. The CDR3 spells CASRPGRFNEQFF. CDR3 nucleotide sequence: TGTGCCAGCAGACCCGGACGGTTCAATGAGCAGTTCTTC.

The V and J genes are TRBV7-8 and TRBJ1-1; TRBD1 is a possible D gene (5 bases). This CDR3 spans 13 amino acids. The germline gives CDR1 SGHVS, CDR2 FQNEAQ. V lost 6 bases and J 4 bases, leaving 12 bases between the germline ends. The DNA for the CDR3 is TGTGCCAGCAGGGCGGGGGGGGTCACTGAAGCTTTCTTT. This codes for CASRAGGVTEAFF.

The rearrangement uses TRBV20-1 and TRBJ1-1; possibly TRBD1 for D (5 bases). The germline CDR1 and CDR2 sequences are DFQATT and SNEGSKA (reference sequence). The CDR3 contains 12 residues. V was clipped by 1 base and J by 8 bases, with 11 bases between them. CDR3 sequence reads: CSARVGAAEAFF. For the CDR3, the DNA is TGCAGTGCTAGAGTCGGGGCAGCCGAAGCTTTCTTT.